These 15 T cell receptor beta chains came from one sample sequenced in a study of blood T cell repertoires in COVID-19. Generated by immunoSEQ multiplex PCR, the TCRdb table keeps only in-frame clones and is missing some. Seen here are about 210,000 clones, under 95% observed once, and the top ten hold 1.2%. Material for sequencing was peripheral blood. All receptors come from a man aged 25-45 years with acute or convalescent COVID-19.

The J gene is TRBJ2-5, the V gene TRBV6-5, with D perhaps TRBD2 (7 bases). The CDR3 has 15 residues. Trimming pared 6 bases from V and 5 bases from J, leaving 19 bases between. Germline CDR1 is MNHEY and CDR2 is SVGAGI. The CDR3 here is CASRTRGGAAETQYF. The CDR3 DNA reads TGTGCCAGCAGGACGAGAGGGGGGGCGGCGGAGACCCAGTACTTC.

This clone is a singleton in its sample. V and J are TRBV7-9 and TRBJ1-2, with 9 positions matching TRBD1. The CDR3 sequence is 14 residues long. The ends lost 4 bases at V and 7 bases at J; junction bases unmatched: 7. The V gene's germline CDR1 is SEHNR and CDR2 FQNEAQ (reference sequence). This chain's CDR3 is CASSSSDRGSGYTF. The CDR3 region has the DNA TGTGCCAGCAGCTCTTCCGACAGGGGGTCTGGCTACACCTTC.

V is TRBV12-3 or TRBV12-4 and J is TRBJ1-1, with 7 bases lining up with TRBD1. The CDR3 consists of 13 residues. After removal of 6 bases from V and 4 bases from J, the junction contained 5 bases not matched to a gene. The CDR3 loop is CASRPYRGTEAFF. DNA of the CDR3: TGTGCCAGCAGACCATACAGGGGCACTGAAGCTTTCTTT.

This CDR3 reads CASSDPTKQYF. Written as DNA, the CDR3 is TGTGCCAGCAGTGATCCTACGAAGCAGTACTTC. The chain is built from TRBV6-6 and TRBJ2-7; D remains ambiguous. Germline values: CDR1 MNHNY, CDR2 SVGAGI (reference sequence). The CDR3 has 11 amino acids. Trimming removed 5 bases at V and 8 bases at J, with 10 bases between.

CDR3 bases: TGTGCCAGCAGCTTATCGACAGGGTCGGGGGCACCCCTCCACTTT. Residues: CASSLSTGSGAPLHF. The J gene is TRBJ1-6, the V gene TRBV7-9; TRBD1 matches at 7 bases. Per germline, CDR1 SEHNR and CDR2 FQNEAQ (reference sequence). The J segment lost 11 bases and the V segment lost 2 bases, leaving 9 bases of the junction unmatched. This CDR3 is 15 amino acids long.

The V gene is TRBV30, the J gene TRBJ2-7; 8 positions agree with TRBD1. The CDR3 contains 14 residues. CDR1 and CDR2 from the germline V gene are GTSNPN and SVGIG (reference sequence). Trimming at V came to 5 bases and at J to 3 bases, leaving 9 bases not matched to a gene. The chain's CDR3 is CAWGSGTGVYEQYF. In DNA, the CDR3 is TGTGCCTGGGGCTCCGGGACAGGCGTCTACGAGCAGTACTTC.

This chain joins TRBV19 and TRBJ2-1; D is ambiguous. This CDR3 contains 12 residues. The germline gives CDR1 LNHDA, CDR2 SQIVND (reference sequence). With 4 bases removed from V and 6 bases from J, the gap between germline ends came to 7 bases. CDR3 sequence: CASSKTSNEQFF. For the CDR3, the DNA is TGTGCCAGTAGTAAAACAAGCAATGAGCAGTTCTTC.

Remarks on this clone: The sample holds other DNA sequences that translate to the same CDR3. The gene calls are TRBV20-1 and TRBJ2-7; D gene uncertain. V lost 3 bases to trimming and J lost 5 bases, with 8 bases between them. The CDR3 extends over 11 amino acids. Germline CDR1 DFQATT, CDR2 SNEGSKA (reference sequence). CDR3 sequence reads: CSASSGHEQYF. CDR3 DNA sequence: TGCAGTGCTAGCTCTGGCCACGAGCAGTACTTC.

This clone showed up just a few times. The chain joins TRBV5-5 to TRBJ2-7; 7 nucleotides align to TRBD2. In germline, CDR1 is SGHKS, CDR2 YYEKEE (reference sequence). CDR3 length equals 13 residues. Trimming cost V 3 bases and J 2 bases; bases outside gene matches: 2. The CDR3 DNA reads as TGTGCCAGCAGCTGGGCGGGAGCCTACGAGCAGTACTTC. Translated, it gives CASSWAGAYEQYF.

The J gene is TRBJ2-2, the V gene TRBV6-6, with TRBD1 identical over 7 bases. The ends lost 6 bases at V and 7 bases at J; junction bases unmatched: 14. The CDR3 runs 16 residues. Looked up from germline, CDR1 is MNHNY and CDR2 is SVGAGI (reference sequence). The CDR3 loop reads CASRTGQRTSGGELFF. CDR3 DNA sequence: TGTGCCAGCAGGACGGGACAGCGAACATCTGGCGGGGAGCTGTTTTTT.

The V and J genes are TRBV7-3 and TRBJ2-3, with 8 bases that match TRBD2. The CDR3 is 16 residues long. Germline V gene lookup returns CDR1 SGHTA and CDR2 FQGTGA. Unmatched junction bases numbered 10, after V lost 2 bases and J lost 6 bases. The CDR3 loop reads CASSLGPGLGPDTQYF. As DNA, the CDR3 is TGTGCCAGCAGCTTAGGGCCGGGACTAGGTCCGGATACGCAGTATTTT.

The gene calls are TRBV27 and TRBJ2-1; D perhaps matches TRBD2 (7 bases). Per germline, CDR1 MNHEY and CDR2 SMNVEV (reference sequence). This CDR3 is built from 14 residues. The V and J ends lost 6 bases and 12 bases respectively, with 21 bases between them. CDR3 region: CASSPPDSRGGQFF. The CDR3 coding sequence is TGTGCCAGCAGCCCCCCCGACTCGAGGGGGGGGCAGTTCTTC.

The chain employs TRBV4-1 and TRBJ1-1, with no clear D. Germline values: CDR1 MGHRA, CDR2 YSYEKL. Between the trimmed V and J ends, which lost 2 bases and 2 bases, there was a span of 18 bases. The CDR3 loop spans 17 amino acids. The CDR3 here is CASSQPQRTRINTEAFF. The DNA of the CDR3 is TGCGCCAGCAGCCAACCCCAGCGAACGAGAATAAACACTGAAGCTTTCTTT.

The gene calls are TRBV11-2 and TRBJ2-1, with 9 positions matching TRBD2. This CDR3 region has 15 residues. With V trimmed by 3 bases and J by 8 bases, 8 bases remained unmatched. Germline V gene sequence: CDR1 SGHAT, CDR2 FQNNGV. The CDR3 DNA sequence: TGTGCCAGCAGCTTCGCGGGAGGGGGAGGCGATGAGCAGTTCTTC. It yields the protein CASSFAGGGGDEQFF.

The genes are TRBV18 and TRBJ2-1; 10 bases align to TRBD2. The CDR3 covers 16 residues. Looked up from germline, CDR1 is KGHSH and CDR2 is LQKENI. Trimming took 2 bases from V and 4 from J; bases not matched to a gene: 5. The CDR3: CASSPSLAGVYNEQFF. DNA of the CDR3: TGTGCCAGCTCACCAAGCCTAGCGGGAGTTTACAATGAGCAGTTCTTC. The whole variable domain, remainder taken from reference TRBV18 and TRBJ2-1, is NAGVMQNPRHLVRRRGQEARLRCSPMKGHSHVYWYRQLPEEGLKFMVYLQKENIIDESGMPKERFSAEFPKEGPSILRIQQVVRGDSAAYFCASSPSLAGVYNEQFFGPGTRLTVL.